A single sample is the source of the 9 T cell receptor beta chains below, sequenced in a study of T-cell reconstitution after alpha-beta-depleted transplantation in children. The TCRbeta library was prepared with unique molecular identifiers. In TCRdb, the PCR reads were re-called with MiXCR into one record per CDR3 protein. Altogether 280,000 or so distinct CDR3 sequences are present, roughly 12% being singletons, with the ten largest covering about a quarter. This specimen consisted of peripheral blood, obtained 180 days after TCRalphabeta/CD19-depleted stem cell transplant. The source is a male patient aged 2 to 9 who had a stem cell transplant for chronic granulomatous disease, so the T cells may come from the graft donor.

The chain recombines TRBV7-6 with TRBJ2-3, with D uncertain. V was clipped by 1 base and J by 6 bases, with 8 bases between them. CDR3 length: 13 residues. Germline V gene data show CDR1 as SGHVS and CDR2 as FNYEAQ. For the CDR3, the DNA is TGTGCCAGCAGCTTAGTTGCGCGTGATACGCAGTATTTT. This encodes CASSLVARDTQYF.

This clonotype was recorded a few times. This rearrangement joins TRBV3-1 to TRBJ2-6, with D maybe TRBD1 (6 bases). V lost 1 base and J 2 bases, leaving 9 bases between the germline ends. CDR1 and CDR2 from the germline V gene are LGHDT and YNNKEL (reference sequence). CDR3 size: 16 residues. DNA for the CDR3: TGTGCCAGCAGCCAAGTCGGGACAACTGGGGCCAACGTCCTGACTTTC. Translation gives CASSQVGTTGANVLTF.

This clonotype was recorded many times. The chain carries TRBV6-5 and TRBJ1-6, with a weak D call TRBD1 (5 bases). Trimming took 2 bases from V and 8 from J, leaving 10 bases between them. Per germline, CDR1 MNHEY and CDR2 SVGAGI. This CDR3 has 14 residues. For the CDR3, the DNA is TGTGCCAGCAGTTACAATGGGGGTGATTCACCCCTCCACTTT. Its translation: CASSYNGGDSPLHF.

Comments on this clonotype: This could be a read error, since a much larger clone is one nucleotide away. The rearrangement joins TRBV18 to TRBJ2-3, with D uncertain. Germline loops: CDR1 KGHSH, CDR2 LQKENI. Trimming removed 2 bases from V and 5 bases from J, with 11 bases in between. The CDR3 runs to 14 residues. CDR3: CASSPLPEEDTQYF. CDR3 bases: TGTGCCAGCTCACCATTACCAGAGGAAGATACGCAGTATTTT.

This clonotype was recorded at least ten times. This chain links TRBV28 with TRBJ2-6; 8 nucleotides match TRBD1. This CDR3 comprises 16 residues. V shed 5 bases and J 2 bases; nucleotides not matched to a gene: 5. Germline CDR1 is MDHEN and CDR2 is SYDVKM. The CDR3 region has the DNA TGTGCCAGCAGTATCCCAGGGGGCGCTGGGGCCAACGTCCTGACTTTC. It specifies CASSIPGGAGANVLTF.

V gene TRBV28 combines with J gene TRBJ1-5, with D possibly TRBD1 on 5 matching bases. In germline, CDR1 is MDHEN, CDR2 SYDVKM. This CDR3 is 15 amino acids long. V lost 2 bases to trimming and J lost 6 bases, with 14 bases between them. The CDR3 region has the DNA TGTGCCAGCAGTTTAGGGGGGTCGGTTGGTCAGCCCCAGCATTTT. Translated, it gives CASSLGGSVGQPQHF. Complete variable domain (other parts from reference TRBV28 and TRBJ1-5): DVKVTQSSRYLVKRTGEKVFLECVQDMDHENMFWYRQDPGLGLRLIYFSYDVKMKEKGDIPEGYSVSREKKERFSLILESASTNQTSMYLCASSLGGSVGQPQHFGDGTRLSIL.

This clonotype showed up many times. The genes are TRBV27 and TRBJ2-1; 11 bases align to TRBD2. Germline lookup yields CDR1 MNHEY and CDR2 SMNVEV (reference sequence). With V trimmed by 10 bases and J by 1 base, 12 bases remained unmatched. The CDR3 totals 17 residues. The CDR3 DNA is TGTGCCACTACCGGGACTAGCGGTCGCTTGTCCTACAATGAGCAGTTCTTC. It encodes CATTGTSGRLSYNEQFF.

This clonotype appeared many times. J is TRBJ2-1 and V is TRBV20-1; 8 nucleotides align to TRBD2. V shed 3 bases, J shed 0 bases, and the junction held 10 bases outside the gene matches. The CDR3 covers 17 residues. Germline CDR1 and CDR2: DFQATT and SNEGSKA (reference sequence). The CDR3 DNA reads TGCAGTGCTAGTAGAGCGGGAGCAGTGGGCTCCTACAATGAGCAGTTCTTC. Translated, it gives CSASRAGAVGSYNEQFF.

There are many counts of this clonotype. The chain links TRBV7-2 to TRBJ1-5, with a weak D call TRBD1 (6 bases). Germline loops: CDR1 SGHTA, CDR2 FQGNSA. The CDR3 is made up of 14 amino acids. Trimming removed 1 base at V and 7 bases at J, with 11 bases between. The CDR3 nucleotides read TGTGCCAGCAGCTTAGACAGGGAGGGACAGCCCCAGCATTTT. This sequence encodes CASSLDREGQPQHF.